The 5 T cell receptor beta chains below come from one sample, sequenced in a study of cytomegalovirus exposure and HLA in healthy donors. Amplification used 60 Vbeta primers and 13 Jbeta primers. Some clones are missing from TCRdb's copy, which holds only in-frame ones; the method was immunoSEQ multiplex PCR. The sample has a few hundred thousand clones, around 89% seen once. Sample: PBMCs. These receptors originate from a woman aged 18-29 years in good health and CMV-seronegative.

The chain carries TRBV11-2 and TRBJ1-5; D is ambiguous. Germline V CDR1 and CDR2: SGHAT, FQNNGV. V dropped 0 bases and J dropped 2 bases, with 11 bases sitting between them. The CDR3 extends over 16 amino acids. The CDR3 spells CASSLDFAVGNQPQHF. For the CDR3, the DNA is TGTGCCAGCAGCTTAGACTTCGCGGTGGGCAATCAGCCCCAGCATTTT.

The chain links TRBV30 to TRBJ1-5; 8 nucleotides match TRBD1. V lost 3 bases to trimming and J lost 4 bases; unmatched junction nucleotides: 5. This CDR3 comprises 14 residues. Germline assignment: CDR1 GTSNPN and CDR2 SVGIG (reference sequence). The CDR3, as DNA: TGTGCCTGGAGCACCCAGGGGGCAAATCAGCCCCAGCATTTT. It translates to CAWSTQGANQPQHF.

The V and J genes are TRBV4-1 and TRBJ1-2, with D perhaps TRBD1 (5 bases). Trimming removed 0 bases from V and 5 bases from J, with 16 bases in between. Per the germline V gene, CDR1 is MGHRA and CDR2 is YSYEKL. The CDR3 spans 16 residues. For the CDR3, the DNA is TGCGCCAGCAGCCAAGAAGAACGCGGCAGGGCATATGGCTACACCTTC. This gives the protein CASSQEERGRAYGYTF.

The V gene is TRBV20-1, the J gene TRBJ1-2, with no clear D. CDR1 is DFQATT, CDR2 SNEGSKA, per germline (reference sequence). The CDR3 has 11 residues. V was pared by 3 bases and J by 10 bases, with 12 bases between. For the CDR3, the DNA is TGCAGTGCTAGGTTCGAGCTGGTCTACACCTTC. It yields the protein CSARFELVYTF.

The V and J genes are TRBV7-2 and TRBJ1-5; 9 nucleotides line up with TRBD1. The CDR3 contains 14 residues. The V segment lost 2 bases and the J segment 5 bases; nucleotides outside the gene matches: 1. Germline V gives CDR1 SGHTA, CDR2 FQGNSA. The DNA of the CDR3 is TGTGCCAGCAGCTTAAGGGACAGGGATCAGCCCCAGCATTTT. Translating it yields CASSLRDRDQPQHF.